Listed below are T cell receptor beta chains from one sample, sequenced in a study of spatial heterogeneity in lung cancer. TCRdb analysed the 5' RACE reads with MiXCR anew, one entry per CDR3 protein. The sample has about 530 distinct CDR3 sequences, 35% to 45% seen once. Sample: lung tumor tissue, taken at surgery. Receptors originate from a male donor with early-stage non-small cell lung cancer. Each CDR3 is given with its conserved first and last residue. Each record gives: CDR3 length, V gene, D gene, clone size, J gene, CDR3 protein, CDR3 DNA. D genes are given only for firm matches. Not every row has a clone size; where given, it reads once, few, many or a size class.

length: 13
V: TRBV7-2
D: TRBD1
size: few
J: TRBJ2-5
CDR3: CASSWTGGETQYF
DNA: TGTGCCAGCAGCTGGACAGGGGGAGAGACCCAGTACTTC

length: 17
V: TRBV6-1
D: TRBD2
size: .
J: TRBJ2-3
CDR3: CASSLRSGSYLTDTQYF
DNA: TGTGCCAGCAGTCTCCGAAGCGGGAGCTATCTCACAGATACGCAGTATTTT

length: 16
V: TRBV9
D: TRBD2
size: large
J: TRBJ2-1
CDR3: CASSVGQRDYNNEQFF
DNA: TGTGCCAGCAGCGTAGGTCAGCGGGATTATAACAATGAGCAGTTCTTC

length: 13
V: TRBV29-1
D: .
size: large
J: TRBJ1-2
CDR3: CSVVSGLAYGYTF
DNA: TGCAGCGTTGTGAGTGGTTTGGCCTATGGCTACACCTTC

length: 14
V: TRBV6-5
D: .
size: medium-sized
J: TRBJ2-7
CDR3: CASRAGTSSYEQYF
DNA: TGTGCCAGCCGAGCCGGGACCTCCTCCTACGAGCAGTACTTC

length: 14
V: TRBV11-2
D: .
size: large
J: TRBJ2-7
CDR3: CASSSPRQAYEQYF
DNA: TGTGCCAGCAGCTCCCCCCGGCAGGCCTACGAGCAGTACTTC

length: 12
V: TRBV29-1
D: .
size: .
J: TRBJ2-5
CDR3: CSVGTNQETQYF
DNA: TGCAGCGTCGGGACGAACCAAGAGACCCAGTACTTC

length: 16
V: TRBV5-4
D: TRBD1
size: .
J: TRBJ2-2
CDR3: CASSGIGTGRTGELFF
DNA: TGTGCCAGCAGCGGGATTGGGACAGGGAGAACCGGGGAGCTGTTTTTT

length: 14
V: TRBV20-1
D: TRBD1
size: .
J: TRBJ1-3
CDR3: CSAPDRETGNTIYF
DNA: TGCAGTGCTCCCGACAGGGAAACTGGAAACACCATATATTTT

length: 14
V: TRBV7-2
D: .
size: .
J: TRBJ1-1
CDR3: CASSLSIGGTEAFF
DNA: TGTGCCAGCAGCTTAAGTATCGGGGGGACTGAAGCTTTCTTT

length: 12
V: TRBV5-5
D: .
size: .
J: TRBJ2-7
CDR3: CASSIQGYEQYF
DNA: TGTGCCAGCAGCATACAGGGCTACGAGCAGTACTTC

length: 16
V: TRBV10-3
D: .
size: few
J: TRBJ2-7
CDR3: CAIGGNRGGVDYEQYF
DNA: TGTGCCATCGGGGGAAACAGGGGAGGAGTCGACTACGAGCAGTACTTC

length: 17
V: TRBV6-5
D: .
size: .
J: TRBJ2-6
CDR3: CASSYGAPNSGANVLTF
DNA: TGTGCCAGCAGTTACGGGGCCCCAAACTCTGGGGCCAACGTCCTGACTTTC

length: 18
V: TRBV7-8
D: .
size: .
J: TRBJ1-5
CDR3: CASSLGPASGTSTPSQHF
DNA: TGTGCCAGCAGCTTAGGCCCCGCCTCCGGGACCAGCACCCCATCCCAGCATTTT

length: 13
V: TRBV2
D: .
size: large
J: TRBJ2-4
CDR3: CASSEAKWTIQYF
DNA: TGTGCCAGCAGTGAAGCCAAGTGGACTATTCAGTACTTC

length: 14
V: TRBV20-1
D: .
size: few
J: TRBJ1-3
CDR3: CSARRSGTGNTIYF
DNA: TGCAGTGCTAGGAGGTCCGGTACTGGAAACACCATATATTTT

length: 14
V: TRBV7-2
D: .
size: .
J: TRBJ1-2
CDR3: CASSLTRQEGGYTF
DNA: TGTGCCAGCAGCTTAACCCGACAGGAGGGCGGCTACACCTTC

length: 14
V: TRBV29-1
D: .
size: large
J: TRBJ2-7
CDR3: CSAETPESSYEQYF
DNA: TGCAGCGCAGAAACCCCGGAAAGCTCCTACGAGCAGTACTTC

length: 17
V: TRBV6-1
D: TRBD1
size: few
J: TRBJ1-2
CDR3: CASSDRTGILLLYGYTF
DNA: TGTGCCAGCAGTGATAGGACAGGGATTTTGCTTCTCTATGGCTACACCTTC

length: 12
V: TRBV6-2/TRBV6-3
D: .
size: few
J: TRBJ1-1
CDR3: CASSYGRTEAFF
DNA: TGTGCCAGCAGTTACGGGCGCACTGAAGCTTTCTTT

length: 14
V: TRBV6-5
D: TRBD1
size: large
J: TRBJ1-1
CDR3: CASSSGQLDTEAFF
DNA: TGTGCCAGCAGTTCGGGACAGTTGGACACTGAAGCTTTCTTT

length: 13
V: TRBV30
D: .
size: few
J: TRBJ1-6
CDR3: CAWDGQAGPPLHF
DNA: TGTGCCTGGGACGGGCAGGCAGGACCACCCCTCCACTTT

length: 15
V: TRBV11-2
D: TRBD2
size: large
J: TRBJ2-7
CDR3: CASSPSTGTSYEQYF
DNA: TGTGCCAGCAGCCCATCCACCGGGACTAGCTACGAGCAGTACTTC

length: 17
V: TRBV10-3
D: TRBD2
size: .
J: TRBJ2-5
CDR3: CAISDPSGGKVRETLYF
DNA: TGTGCCATCAGTGACCCTAGCGGGGGAAAGGTGCGGGAGACCCTGTACTTC

length: 14
V: TRBV12-3/TRBV12-4
D: TRBD2
size: .
J: TRBJ2-3
CDR3: CASSLRLAADTQYF
DNA: TGTGCCAGCAGTCTCCGACTAGCGGCAGATACGCAGTATTTT

length: 12
V: TRBV10-3
D: .
size: large
J: TRBJ2-1
CDR3: CAISELELEQFF
DNA: TGTGCCATCAGTGAACTAGAGCTTGAGCAGTTCTTC

length: 15
V: TRBV6-6
D: TRBD1
size: .
J: TRBJ2-7
CDR3: CASSYSKQGAYEQYF
DNA: TGTGCCAGCAGTTACTCGAAACAGGGGGCCTACGAGCAGTACTTC

length: 14
V: TRBV10-2
D: .
size: .
J: TRBJ1-1
CDR3: CASSSQGKGTEAFF
DNA: TGCGCCAGCAGTTCACAGGGCAAGGGCACTGAAGCTTTCTTT

length: 15
V: TRBV18
D: TRBD2
size: .
J: TRBJ2-2
CDR3: CASSPPAGGPRELFF
DNA: TGTGCCAGCTCACCACCAGCGGGAGGGCCCAGGGAGCTGTTTTTT

length: 15
V: TRBV7-2
D: .
size: large
J: TRBJ2-1
CDR3: CASSLAGGRGNEQFF
DNA: TGTGCCAGCAGCTTAGCTGGCGGTAGGGGCAATGAGCAGTTCTTC

length: 13
V: TRBV28
D: .
size: .
J: TRBJ1-1
CDR3: CASSGQMNTEAFF
DNA: TGTGCCAGCAGTGGACAAATGAACACTGAAGCTTTCTTT

length: 15
V: TRBV28
D: .
size: medium-sized
J: TRBJ2-5
CDR3: CASSLSLPGEETQYF
DNA: TGTGCCAGCAGTTTATCCCTCCCGGGAGAGGAGACCCAGTACTTC

length: 15
V: TRBV7-3
D: .
size: .
J: TRBJ2-1
CDR3: CASSSSGAAYNEQFF
DNA: TGTGCCAGCAGCTCATCAGGGGCCGCCTACAATGAGCAGTTCTTC

length: 9
V: TRBV20-1
D: .
size: .
J: TRBJ2-7
CDR3: CSAREAGTF
DNA: TGCAGTGCTAGGGAGGCGGGGACCTTC

length: 18
V: TRBV7-8
D: .
size: few
J: TRBJ1-5
CDR3: CASSLGLASGTSTPSQHF
DNA: TGTGCCAGCAGCTTAGGCCTCGCCTCCGGGACCAGCACCCCATCCCAGCATTTT

length: 13
V: TRBV9
D: .
size: hyperexpanded
J: TRBJ1-2
CDR3: CASSEDVSYGYTF
DNA: TGTGCCAGCAGTGAGGACGTGAGCTATGGCTACACCTTC